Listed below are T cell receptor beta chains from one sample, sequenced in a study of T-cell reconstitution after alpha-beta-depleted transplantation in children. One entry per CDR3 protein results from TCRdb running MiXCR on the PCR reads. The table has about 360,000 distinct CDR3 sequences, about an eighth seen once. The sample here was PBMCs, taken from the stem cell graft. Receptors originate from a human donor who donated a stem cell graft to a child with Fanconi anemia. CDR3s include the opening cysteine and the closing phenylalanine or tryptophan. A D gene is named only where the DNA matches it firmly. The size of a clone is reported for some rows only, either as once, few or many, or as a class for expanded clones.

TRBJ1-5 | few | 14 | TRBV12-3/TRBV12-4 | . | CASSMNQQGQPQHF | TGTGCCAGCAGCATGAATCAACAGGGTCAGCCCCAGCATTTT
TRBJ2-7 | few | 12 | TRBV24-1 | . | CATSDLSGKEYF | TGTGCCACCAGTGATTTGTCGGGAAAGGAGTACTTC
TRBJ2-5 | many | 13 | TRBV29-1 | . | CSVEIRQQETQYF | TGCAGCGTTGAAATACGACAGCAAGAGACCCAGTACTTC
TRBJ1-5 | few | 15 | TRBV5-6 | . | CASSLAGAGNQPQHF | TGTGCCAGCAGCTTGGCCGGGGCGGGCAATCAGCCCCAGCATTTT
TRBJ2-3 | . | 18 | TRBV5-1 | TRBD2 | CASSLLPGLAGSTDTQYF | TGCGCCAGCAGCCTACTTCCGGGACTAGCGGGATCCACAGATACGCAGTATTTT
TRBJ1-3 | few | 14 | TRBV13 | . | CASSLRGPGNTIYF | TGTGCCAGCAGCTTGCGAGGCCCTGGAAACACCATATATTTT
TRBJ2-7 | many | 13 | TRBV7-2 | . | CASSLARVSEQYF | TGTGCCAGCAGCTTAGCTCGGGTATCCGAGCAGTACTTC
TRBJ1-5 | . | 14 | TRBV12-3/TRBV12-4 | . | CASSHRDRNQPQHF | TGTGCCAGCAGTCACAGGGATAGAAATCAGCCCCAGCATTTT
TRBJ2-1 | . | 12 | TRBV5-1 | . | CASSAPGNEQFF | TGCGCCAGCAGCGCACCAGGGAATGAGCAGTTCTTC
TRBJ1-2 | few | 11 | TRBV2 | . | CASITGPGYTF | TGTGCCAGCATAACAGGGCCCGGCTACACCTTC
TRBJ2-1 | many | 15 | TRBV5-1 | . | CASSPEVNLYNEQFF | TGCGCCAGCAGCCCCGAGGTTAATCTCTACAATGAGCAGTTCTTC
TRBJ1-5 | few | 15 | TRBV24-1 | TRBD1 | CATSGDRGSNQPQHF | TGTGCCACCAGTGGTGACAGGGGGAGCAATCAGCCCCAGCATTTT
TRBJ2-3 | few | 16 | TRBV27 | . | CASSFRQRLSTDTQYF | TGTGCCAGCAGTTTTCGACAGAGGCTAAGCACAGATACGCAGTATTTT
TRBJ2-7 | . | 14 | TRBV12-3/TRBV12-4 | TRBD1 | CASSFDRGLNEQYF | TGTGCCAGCAGTTTTGACAGGGGGTTAAACGAGCAGTACTTC
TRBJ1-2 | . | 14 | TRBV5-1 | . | CASSFTSIYYGYTF | TGCGCCAGCAGCTTCACTAGCATCTACTATGGCTACACCTTC
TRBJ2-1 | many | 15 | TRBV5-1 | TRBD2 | CASSFSSGGVNEQFF | TGCGCCAGCAGCTTCTCTAGCGGGGGAGTGAATGAGCAGTTCTTC
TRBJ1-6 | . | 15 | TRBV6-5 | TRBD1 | CASSFSGQNNSPLHF | TGTGCCAGCAGTTTTTCGGGACAGAATAATTCACCCCTCCACTTT
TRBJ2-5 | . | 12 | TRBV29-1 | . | CSVVPPGETQYF | TGCAGCGTTGTACCCCCGGGAGAGACCCAGTACTTC
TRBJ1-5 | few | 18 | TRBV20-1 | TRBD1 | CSARDAYQGALSNQPQHF | TGCAGTGCTAGAGATGCGTATCAGGGGGCCCTTAGCAATCAGCCCCAGCATTTT
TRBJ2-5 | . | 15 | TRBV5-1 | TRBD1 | CASSSFGTGGETQYF | TGCGCCAGCAGCTCCTTCGGGACAGGGGGAGAGACCCAGTACTTC
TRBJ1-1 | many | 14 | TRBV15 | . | CATSPTEGETEAFF | TGTGCCACCAGCCCAACGGAGGGGGAGACTGAAGCTTTCTTT
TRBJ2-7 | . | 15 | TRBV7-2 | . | CASSLTGQRVFEQYF | TGTGCCAGCAGCCTAACGGGGCAGAGGGTCTTCGAGCAGTACTTC
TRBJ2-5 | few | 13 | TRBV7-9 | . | CASSWDLAETQYF | TGTGCCAGCAGCTGGGACCTAGCGGAGACCCAGTACTTC
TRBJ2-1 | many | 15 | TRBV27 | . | CASRISGGDYNEQFF | TGTGCCAGCAGAATTAGCGGCGGGGACTACAATGAGCAGTTCTTC
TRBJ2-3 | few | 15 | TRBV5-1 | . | CASSSHFGASDTQYF | TGCGCCAGCAGCTCCCACTTCGGGGCTTCAGATACGCAGTATTTT
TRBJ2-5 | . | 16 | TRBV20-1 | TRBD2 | CSAPGQRGGGQETQYF | TGCAGTGCCCCAGGACAGCGGGGGGGAGGCCAAGAGACCCAGTACTTC
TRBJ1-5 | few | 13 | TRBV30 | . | CAWSSQGNQPQHF | TGTGCCTGGAGTTCTCAGGGCAATCAGCCCCAGCATTTT
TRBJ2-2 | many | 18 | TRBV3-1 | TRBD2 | CASSQEFAAGGWTGELFF | TGTGCCAGCAGCCAAGAATTCGCAGCGGGGGGCTGGACCGGGGAGCTGTTTTTT
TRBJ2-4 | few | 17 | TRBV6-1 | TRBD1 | CASSPETGGLAKNIQYF | TGTGCCAGCAGTCCGGAAACAGGGGGTTTAGCCAAAAACATTCAGTACTTC
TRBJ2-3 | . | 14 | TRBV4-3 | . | CASSQGPEADTQYF | TGCGCCAGCAGCCAAGGGCCTGAGGCAGATACGCAGTATTTT
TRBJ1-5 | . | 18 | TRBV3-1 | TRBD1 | CASSPTAPGQANNQPQHF | TGTGCCAGCAGCCCTACCGCACCGGGACAGGCCAACAATCAGCCCCAGCATTTT
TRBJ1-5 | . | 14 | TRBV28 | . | CASSGDGYNQPQHF | TGTGCCAGCAGTGGTGACGGATACAATCAGCCCCAGCATTTT
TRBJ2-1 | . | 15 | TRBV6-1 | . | CASNPRLSSYNEQFF | TGTGCCAGCAACCCCAGGTTAAGCTCCTACAATGAGCAGTTCTTC
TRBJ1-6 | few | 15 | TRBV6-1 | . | CASSKTPPGGSPLHF | TGTGCCAGCAGTAAAACGCCCCCTGGGGGTTCACCCCTCCACTTT
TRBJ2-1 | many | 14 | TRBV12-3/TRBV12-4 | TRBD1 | CASSSTGAVNEQFF | TGTGCCAGCAGCTCGACAGGGGCTGTCAATGAGCAGTTCTTC
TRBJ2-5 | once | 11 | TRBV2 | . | CASQVAETQYF | TGTGCCAGCCAGGTTGCAGAGACCCAGTACTTC
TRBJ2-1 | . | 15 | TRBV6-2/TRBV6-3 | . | CASSPTLRSYNEQFF | TGTGCCAGCAGTCCGACCCTCCGCTCCTACAATGAGCAGTTCTTC
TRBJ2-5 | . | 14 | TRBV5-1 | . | CASSWRTFQETQYF | TGCGCCAGCAGCTGGCGGACCTTTCAAGAGACCCAGTACTTC
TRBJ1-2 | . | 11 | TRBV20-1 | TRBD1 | CSPGGPNGYTF | TGCAGTCCAGGGGGACCCAATGGCTACACCTTC
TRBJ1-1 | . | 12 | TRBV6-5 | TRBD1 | CASSSGTGGAFF | TGTGCCAGCAGTTCCGGGACAGGGGGGGCTTTCTTT
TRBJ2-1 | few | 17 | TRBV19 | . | CASSIGRQPASYNEQFF | TGTGCCAGTAGTATAGGCAGGCAGCCAGCCTCCTACAATGAGCAGTTCTTC
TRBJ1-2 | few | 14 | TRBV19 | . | CASSMGQSARGYTF | TGTGCCAGTAGTATGGGGCAGTCCGCCAGGGGCTACACCTTC
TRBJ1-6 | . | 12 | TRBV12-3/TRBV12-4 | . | CASSLTSSPLHF | TGTGCCAGCAGTTTAACTAGTTCACCCCTCCACTTT
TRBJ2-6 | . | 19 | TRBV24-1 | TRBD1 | CATSDATGQRISGANVLTF | TGTGCCACCAGTGATGCAACGGGACAGAGGATCTCTGGGGCCAACGTCCTGACTTTC
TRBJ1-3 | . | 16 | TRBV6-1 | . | CASSTGRTSSGNTIYF | TGTGCCAGCAGTACGGGACGGACAAGCTCTGGAAACACCATATATTTT
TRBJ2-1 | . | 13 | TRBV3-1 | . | CASSHLSYNEQFF | TGTGCCAGCAGCCATCTATCCTACAATGAGCAGTTCTTC
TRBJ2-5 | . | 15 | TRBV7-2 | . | CASSSPLGGRETQYF | TGTGCCAGCAGCTCACCATTAGGGGGGCGAGAGACCCAGTACTTC
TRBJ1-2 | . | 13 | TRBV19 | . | CASSVTGGDGYTF | TGTGCCAGTAGTGTGACAGGCGGGGATGGCTACACCTTC
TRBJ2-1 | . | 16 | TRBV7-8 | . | CASSFIQGIGSREQFF | TGTGCCAGCAGCTTTATCCAGGGGATAGGTTCGCGCGAGCAGTTCTTC
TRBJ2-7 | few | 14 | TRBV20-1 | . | CSARDSGSSYEQYF | TGCAGTGCTAGAGATAGTGGCAGCTCCTACGAGCAGTACTTC
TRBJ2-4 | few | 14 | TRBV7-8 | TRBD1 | CASSSGQGSGIQYF | TGTGCCAGCAGCTCGGGACAGGGGTCAGGGATTCAGTACTTC
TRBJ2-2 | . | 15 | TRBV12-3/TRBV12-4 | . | CASSLEHPNTGELFF | TGTGCCAGCAGTTTGGAGCACCCGAACACCGGGGAGCTGTTTTTT
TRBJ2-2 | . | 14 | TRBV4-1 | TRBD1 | CASKTGELTGELFF | TGCGCCAGTAAGACAGGGGAGTTGACCGGGGAGCTGTTTTTT
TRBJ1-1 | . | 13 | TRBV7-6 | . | CASSKTELGRTFF | TGTGCCAGCAGCAAGACAGAGCTCGGCCGGACTTTCTTT
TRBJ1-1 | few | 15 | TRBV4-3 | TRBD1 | CASSHKLTGRTVPVF | TGCGCCAGCAGCCATAAACTGACAGGGAGGACCGTACCGGTCTTT
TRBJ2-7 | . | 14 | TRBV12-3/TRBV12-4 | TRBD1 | CASRAGQGVFEQYF | TGTGCCAGCAGAGCGGGACAGGGTGTTTTCGAGCAGTACTTC